This T cell receptor beta chain appears in the sequencing data of a study of control samples from healthy donors and cancer patients. V was clipped by 5 bases and J by 3 bases, with 8 bases between them. Germline CDR1 and CDR2: SGHTA and FQGNSA. The CDR3 sequence is 12 residues long. Clones were sequenced by immunoSEQ multiplex PCR, and TCRdb holds only the in-frame ones, with some missing. The table has about 130,000 clones, 90% to 95% seen once. V gene TRBV7-2 combines with J gene TRBJ2-7; D ambiguous. The source material was PBMCs. The clonotype originates from a man aged 60 to 75 with colorectal cancer. CDR3 amino acids: CASSRPLYEQYF. CDR3 nucleotides: TGTGCCAGCAGCCGCCCACTCTACGAGCAGTACTTC.